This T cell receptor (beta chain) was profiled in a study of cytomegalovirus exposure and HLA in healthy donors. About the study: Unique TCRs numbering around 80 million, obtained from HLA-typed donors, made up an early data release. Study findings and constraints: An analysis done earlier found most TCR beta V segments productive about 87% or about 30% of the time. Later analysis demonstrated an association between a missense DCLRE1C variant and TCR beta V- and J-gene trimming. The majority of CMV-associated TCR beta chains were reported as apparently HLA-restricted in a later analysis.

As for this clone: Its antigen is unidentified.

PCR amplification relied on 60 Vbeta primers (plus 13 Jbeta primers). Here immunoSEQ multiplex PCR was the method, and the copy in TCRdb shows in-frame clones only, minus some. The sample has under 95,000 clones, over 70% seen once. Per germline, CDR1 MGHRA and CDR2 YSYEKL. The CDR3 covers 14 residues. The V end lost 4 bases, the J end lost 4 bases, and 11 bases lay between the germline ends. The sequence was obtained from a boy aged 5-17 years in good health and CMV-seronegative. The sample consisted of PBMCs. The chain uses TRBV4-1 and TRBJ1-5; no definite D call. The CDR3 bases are TGCGCCAGCAGCCTCGGACGCGGGAATCAGCCCCAGCATTTT. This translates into CASSLGRGNQPQHF.